The clone carrying this T cell receptor beta chain has more than one count but fewer than ten. Sequencing was performed with immunoSEQ multiplex PCR; in TCRdb, only in-frame clones are kept and a portion is missing. The sample includes about 230,000 clones, around four fifths seen only once; the top ten take 2% to 3%. The source of the sample is a study of blood T cell repertoires in COVID-19. The CDR3 is made up of 16 amino acids. Trimming took 0 bases from V and 2 from J, leaving 12 bases between them. CDR1 is SEHNR and CDR2 is FQNEAQ in the germline V gene (reference sequence). The source is a woman in her seventies with active or convalescent COVID-19. The rearrangement uses TRBV7-9 and TRBJ2-3; D perhaps matches TRBD1 (6 bases). Sequenced: peripheral blood. The DNA for the CDR3 is TGTGCCAGCAGCTTAGCCAGGGGAACCCACACAGATACGCAGTATTTT. Encoded protein: CASSLARGTHTDTQYF.